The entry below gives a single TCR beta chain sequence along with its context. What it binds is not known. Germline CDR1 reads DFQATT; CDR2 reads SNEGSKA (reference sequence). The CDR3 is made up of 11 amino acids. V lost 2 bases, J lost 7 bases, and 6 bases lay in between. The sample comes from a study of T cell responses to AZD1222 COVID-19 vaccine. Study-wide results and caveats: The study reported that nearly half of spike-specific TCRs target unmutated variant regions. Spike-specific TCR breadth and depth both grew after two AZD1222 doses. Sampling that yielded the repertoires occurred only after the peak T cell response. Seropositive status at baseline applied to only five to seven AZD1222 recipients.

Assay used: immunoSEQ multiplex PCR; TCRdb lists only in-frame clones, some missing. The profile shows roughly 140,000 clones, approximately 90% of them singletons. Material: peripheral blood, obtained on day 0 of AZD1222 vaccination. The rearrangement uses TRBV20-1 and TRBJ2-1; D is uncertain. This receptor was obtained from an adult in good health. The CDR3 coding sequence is TGCAGTGCTAGATTTGTGAATGAGCAGTTCTTC. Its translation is CSARFVNEQFF.